The rows below give T cell receptor beta chains drawn from one sample of a study of cytomegalovirus exposure and HLA in healthy donors. Only in-frame clones appear in the TCRdb table, and some are missing; sequencing was by immunoSEQ multiplex PCR. The sample shows 160,000 or so clones, 70% to 85% of them seen only once. The sequenced sample was PBMCs. The receptor source for this set is a man in his fifties in good health and CMV-seropositive. CDR3s include the opening cysteine and the closing phenylalanine or tryptophan. D genes are given only for firm matches. Clone size appears in some rows only: once, few, many, or a class for an expanded clone.

D,size,J,V,CDR3,DNA
NA,NA,TRBJ1-1,TRBV9,CASSGASAEAFF,TGTGCCAGCAGCGGAGCCTCGGCTGAAGCTTTCTTT
TRBD1,NA,TRBJ1-4,TRBV28,CASSKTGARNEKLFF,TGTGCCAGCAGCAAGACAGGGGCGCGTAATGAAAAACTGTTTTTT
NA,NA,TRBJ1-2,TRBV19,CASSLRIDSTYGYTF,TGTGCCAGTAGTTTACGAATTGACAGTACGTATGGCTACACCTTC
NA,NA,TRBJ1-5,TRBV11-3,CASSLGGDQPQHF,TGTGCCAGCAGCTTAGGGGGCGACCAGCCCCAGCATTTT
NA,NA,TRBJ2-2,TRBV5-1,CASSLQDGVDGLTGELFF,TGCGCCAGCAGCTTGCAAGACGGGGTGGACGGACTCACCGGGGAGCTGTTTTTT
NA,NA,TRBJ1-1,TRBV13,CASSLGRDMNTEAFF,TGTGCCAGCAGCTTAGGCAGGGACATGAACACTGAAGCTTTCTTT
TRBD1,NA,TRBJ1-1,TRBV7-9,CASSRGTGESREAFF,TGTGCCAGCAGCCGTGGTACAGGGGAGAGTCGTGAAGCTTTCTTT
TRBD2,NA,TRBJ2-1,TRBV11-3,CASSLSTSGVHNEQFF,TGTGCCAGCAGCCTGTCGACTAGCGGGGTTCACAATGAGCAGTTCTTC
TRBD2,once,TRBJ2-1,TRBV5-1,CASSLWTSGGAANEQFF,TGCGCCAGCAGCCTTTGGACTAGCGGGGGAGCGGCCAATGAGCAGTTCTTC
TRBD1,NA,TRBJ2-2,TRBV5-5,CASSLRGQWAGELFF,TGTGCCAGCAGCCTAAGGGGGCAATGGGCCGGGGAGCTGTTTTTT
NA,NA,TRBJ1-2,TRBV7-9,CASSLAGERGTVGYTF,TGTGCCAGCAGCTTAGCGGGGGAGAGGGGGACCGTTGGCTACACCTTC
NA,NA,TRBJ1-1,TRBV7-9,CASILQGSSGEAFF,TGTGCCAGCATACTGCAGGGATCGTCGGGTGAAGCTTTCTTT
NA,NA,TRBJ1-1,TRBV19,CASSPGWNTEAFF,TGTGCCAGTAGTCCAGGGTGGAACACTGAAGCTTTCTTT
NA,NA,TRBJ2-5,TRBV5-1,CASSLEGLEGTQYF,TGCGCCAGCAGCTTGGAGGGCCTCGAGGGGACCCAGTACTTC
TRBD1,NA,TRBJ1-1,TRBV27,CASQGQGNTEAFF,TGTGCCAGCCAAGGACAGGGTAACACTGAAGCTTTCTTT
NA,NA,TRBJ2-1,TRBV15,CATSSPGGLEQFF,TGTGCCACCAGCAGCCCTGGAGGACTCGAGCAGTTCTTC
TRBD1,NA,TRBJ1-2,TRBV5-6,CASSVGQGVGYGYTF,TGTGCCAGCAGCGTTGGACAGGGGGTCGGGTATGGCTACACCTTC
TRBD2,NA,TRBJ2-3,TRBV9,CASSAHDSGGTDTQYF,TGTGCCAGCAGCGCACATGACAGCGGGGGAACAGATACGCAGTATTTT
NA,NA,TRBJ2-5,TRBV9,CASSVAGRAGLGEETQYF,TGTGCCAGCAGCGTAGCGGGTAGGGCAGGACTTGGGGAGGAGACCCAGTACTTC
NA,NA,TRBJ2-2,TRBV25-1,CASSEFETPNTGELFF,TGTGCCAGCAGTGAATTCGAGACACCTAACACCGGGGAGCTGTTTTTT
NA,NA,TRBJ2-7,TRBV7-9,CASSPPHSYEQYF,TGTGCCAGCAGTCCCCCACACTCCTACGAGCAGTACTTC
NA,NA,TRBJ2-1,TRBV13,CASSFPDSNEQFF,TGTGCCAGCAGCTTCCCGGACAGCAATGAGCAGTTCTTC
TRBD1,few,TRBJ1-5,TRBV19,CASRNDRGLNQPQHF,TGTGCCAGTAGGAATGACAGGGGGCTAAATCAGCCCCAGCATTTT
NA,NA,TRBJ1-2,TRBV6-1,CASSEVGQISGYTF,TGTGCCAGCAGTGAAGTCGGACAGATCTCTGGCTACACCTTC
TRBD2,NA,TRBJ2-1,TRBV9,CASSVAGGSDEQFF,TGTGCCAGCAGCGTAGCGGGCGGGAGCGATGAGCAGTTCTTC
TRBD2,NA,TRBJ2-1,TRBV6-5,CASSYPLADEQFF,TGTGCCAGCAGTTACCCCCTAGCGGATGAGCAGTTCTTC
NA,NA,TRBJ2-1,TRBV10-3,CAISLGGSYNEQFF,TGTGCCATCAGCCTGGGGGGCTCCTACAATGAGCAGTTCTTC